This T cell receptor beta chain was profiled in a study of response to subunit inactivated influenza vaccine. Findings and caveats of the study: Authors proposed each seasonal influenza vaccination draws in few new T cells.

This clonotype was observed a handful of times. What it recognizes is unknown. Each CDR3 protein is one row after TCRdb ran MiXCR on the RT-PCR reads. This table has 610,000 or so distinct CDR3 sequences, 14% appearing once. This clonotype originated in a man aged 50-59 years who received an inactivated influenza vaccine. The sample was PBMCs from blood, taken 12 days after vaccination.

CDR3 region: CATDRGGNEQFF. In DNA, the CDR3 is TGTGCCACCGACAGGGGGGGAAATGAGCAGTTCTTC. V and J are TRBV24-1 and TRBJ2-1; the match to TRBD1 covers 9 bases. There are 12 residues in the CDR3. V lost 9 bases and J lost 7; bases outside the gene matches: 3. Germline V gene sequence: CDR1 KGHDR, CDR2 SFDVKD.